This T cell receptor (beta chain) came from a study of cytomegalovirus exposure and HLA in healthy donors. Study-level points and caveats: When the data were analyzed later, several of the most significant clusters appeared to be linked to common viral pathogens. V- and J-gene trimming in TCR beta was tied to a missense DCLRE1C variant by an analysis performed later. A likely sequencing artifact accounted for one observed cluster of highly shared sequence variants.

13 Jbeta primers and 60 Vbeta primers were used for the PCR. Original processing methods: In a later analysis, 80 million or so unique TCR beta chains included roughly 11 million shared by two or more donors. Clones were sequenced by immunoSEQ multiplex PCR, and TCRdb holds only the in-frame ones, with some missing. That table supplies the V and J calls and clone size; D and trimming were determined from the DNA. The table lists about 190,000 clones, 75% to 85% of them singletons. Remarks on this clone: What it binds is unknown.

Sequencing was done on a sample of PBMCs. The clonotype comes from a boy aged 5-17 years in good health and CMV-seronegative.

The CDR3 protein is CASSLVVDTQYF. CDR3 DNA sequence: TGTGCCAGCAGCTTAGTCGTCGATACGCAGTATTTT. V usage is TRBV11-1 and J usage is TRBJ2-3; no reliable D call. This CDR3 has 12 residues. Trimming shortened V by 1 base and J by 6 bases, and 5 bases separated the two germline ends. The V gene's germline CDR1 is SGHAT and CDR2 FQDESV (reference sequence).